These T cell receptor beta chains were read from a single sample in a study of response to subunit inactivated influenza vaccine. TCRdb independently ran MiXCR on the RT-PCR reads; one entry per CDR3 protein. Among about 800,000 distinct CDR3 sequences listed, 21% were seen once. The source material was PBMCs from blood, sampled about 5 days after vaccination. These receptors all stem from a man aged 50-60 years who received an inactivated influenza vaccine. Each CDR3 is given with its conserved first and last residue. D genes are given only for firm matches. The size of a clone is reported for some rows only, either as once, few or many, or as a class for expanded clones.

j_call clone_size d_call cdr3_length v_call cdr3_nt cdr3_aa
TRBJ2-3 few NA 12 TRBV10-3 TGTGCCATCAGTGCCGGGATAGATACGCAGTATTTT CAISAGIDTQYF
TRBJ1-1 many NA 15 TRBV5-1 TGCGCCAGCAGCTTAGGGGGACGGTCGAACACTGAAGCTTTCTTT CASSLGGRSNTEAFF
TRBJ1-3 few NA 16 TRBV6-1 TGTGCCAGCAGTGAATTATCGGGGTTAGGTGGAAACACCATATATTTT CASSELSGLGGNTIYF
TRBJ2-1 NA NA 15 TRBV7-3 TGTGCCAGCAGCTTAAACGGCCAGGGGTACAATGAGCAGTTCTTC CASSLNGQGYNEQFF
TRBJ2-3 few TRBD2 19 TRBV5-1 TGCGCCAGCAGCCGCGGACTAGCGGGGCGGGTCGTGGGTCTAGATACGCAGTATTTT CASSRGLAGRVVGLDTQYF
TRBJ2-3 NA NA 15 TRBV7-9 TGTGCCAGCAGCCCTGAAGCCACCCCCACAGATACGCAGTATTTT CASSPEATPTDTQYF
TRBJ2-7 few NA 13 TRBV27 TGTGCCAGCAGGAAGGACCCTTCCTACGAGCAGTACTTC CASRKDPSYEQYF
TRBJ2-1 few TRBD2 16 TRBV20-1 TGCAGTGCTAATAAGCAGGGACTAGCGGGAGGGAATGAGCAGTTCTTC CSANKQGLAGGNEQFF
TRBJ1-6 few TRBD1 16 TRBV6-1 TGTGCCAGCAGAGCCGGGACAGGGGGGAATAATTCACCCCTCCACTTT CASRAGTGGNNSPLHF
TRBJ2-3 few NA 14 TRBV5-5 TGTGCCAGCAGCTTCTCGCCAGGCACAGATACGCAGTATTTT CASSFSPGTDTQYF
TRBJ2-7 few NA 13 TRBV5-1 TGCGCCAGCAGCCCTGGGACACACTACGAGCAGTACTTC CASSPGTHYEQYF
TRBJ2-7 NA TRBD2 13 TRBV20-1 TGCAGTGCTAAGCGGGGGAGCACCTACGAGCAGTACTTC CSAKRGSTYEQYF
TRBJ2-2 NA NA 16 TRBV4-1 TGCGCCAGCAGCCAGGCCTCAGCCCTGAACACCGGGGAGCTGTTTTTT CASSQASALNTGELFF
TRBJ2-1 few NA 14 TRBV9 TGTGCCAGCAGCGTAGGGGACACTCGCAATGAGCAGTTCTTC CASSVGDTRNEQFF
TRBJ2-5 many NA 17 TRBV12-3/TRBV12-4 TGTGCCAGCAGTTTAAGTATATTCCGGAGGGGCCAAGAGACCCAGTACTTC CASSLSIFRRGQETQYF
TRBJ1-2 NA TRBD1 15 TRBV7-2 TGTGCCAGCAGCTCCGTAACAGGGGGCGGGAATGGCTACACCTTC CASSSVTGGGNGYTF
TRBJ2-7 many NA 17 TRBV28 TGTGCCAGCAGTTTGCGGGTAGAACTAAGGAGCTCCTACGAGCAGTACTTC CASSLRVELRSSYEQYF
TRBJ2-7 few NA 13 TRBV9 TGTGCCAGCAGCTCCAGGACCGACAACGAGCAGTACTTC CASSSRTDNEQYF
TRBJ2-7 few NA 14 TRBV5-5 TGTGCCAGCAGCTTTGACCGGGCTCTCTACGAGCAGTACTTC CASSFDRALYEQYF
TRBJ2-1 few NA 16 TRBV20-1 TGCAGTGCTAGAATCCCCACTGGCCTCCTGACCAATGAGCAGTTCTTC CSARIPTGLLTNEQFF
TRBJ2-1 few NA 15 TRBV24-1 TGTGCCACCAGTGACACCATAGCAGACTACAATGAGCAGTTCTTC CATSDTIADYNEQFF
TRBJ2-1 NA NA 16 TRBV11-2 TGTGCCAGCAGCTTAGATGTGTTCAGGGGGGACAATGAGCAGTTCTTC CASSLDVFRGDNEQFF
TRBJ2-2 NA NA 16 TRBV11-2 TGTGCCAGCAGCTTAATCCGTAATCCGAACACCGGGGAGCTGTTTTTT CASSLIRNPNTGELFF
TRBJ2-2 NA TRBD2 19 TRBV6-2/TRBV6-3 TGTGCCAGCAGCCCCCGGGGACTAGCGGAGATCGCGAACACCGGGGAGCTGTTTTTT CASSPRGLAEIANTGELFF
TRBJ1-3 few NA 16 TRBV7-9 TGTGCCAGCAGCGAAGGGCGGTTGAGCTCTGGAAACACCATATATTTT CASSEGRLSSGNTIYF
TRBJ2-4 few TRBD1 13 TRBV7-9 TGTGCCAGCAGACCAAAACAGGGGAACATTCAGTACTTC CASRPKQGNIQYF
TRBJ1-2 NA NA 14 TRBV4-1 TGCGCCAGCAGCCAAGATTGGCAGGGACGGGGCTACACCTTC CASSQDWQGRGYTF
TRBJ2-4 NA TRBD1 12 TRBV28 TGTGCCAGTCGGGACAGTCAAAACATTCAGTACTTC CASRDSQNIQYF
TRBJ2-6 many NA 16 TRBV4-1 TGCGCCAGCAGCCAAGATCGGGAAACTGGGGCCAACGTCCTGACTTTC CASSQDRETGANVLTF
TRBJ2-4 few NA 16 TRBV12-3/TRBV12-4 TGTGCCAGCAGTTCCTTAGCGGACAAGGCCAAAAACATTCAGTACTTC CASSSLADKAKNIQYF
TRBJ2-5 NA NA 18 TRBV7-6 TGTGCCAGCACGGTGGGCAGGGCGAAAGCGGGTAGAGGAGAGACCCAGTACTTC CASTVGRAKAGRGETQYF
TRBJ2-5 few TRBD2 15 TRBV29-1 TGCAGCGTTGATTCTAGCGGGAGGGCCCAAGAGACCCAGTACTTC CSVDSSGRAQETQYF
TRBJ1-1 NA NA 15 TRBV7-8 TGTGCCAGCAGCTTAGATCGTAGAGTAAACACTGAAGCTTTCTTT CASSLDRRVNTEAFF
TRBJ1-3 few NA 9 TRBV7-9 TGTGTCGCGGGGGGCACCATATATTTT CVAGGTIYF
TRBJ2-7 NA NA 16 TRBV28 TGTGCCAGCACTGGACCCAAAGAGGGGATATCCTACGAGCAGTACTTC CASTGPKEGISYEQYF
TRBJ2-1 NA NA 16 TRBV27 TGTGCCAGCAGTCCCCGTCAGGAACGCTCCTACAATGAGCAGTTCTTC CASSPRQERSYNEQFF
TRBJ2-1 NA NA 16 TRBV21-1 TGTGCCAGCAGGCCCCAGGGGAAGGTTTATACGGGTGAGCAGTTCTTC CASRPQGKVYTGEQFF
TRBJ2-1 few NA 16 TRBV7-8 TGTGCCAGCAGCTTAGCGAGGGCTAGCAGAAAAAATGAGCAGTTCTTC CASSLARASRKNEQFF
TRBJ2-4 NA TRBD1 13 TRBV5-1 TGCGCCAGCAGCCGGGACAGCAAAAACATTCAGTACTTC CASSRDSKNIQYF
TRBJ2-7 NA NA 15 TRBV5-1 TGCGCCAGCAGCACAGGGTCACAGGGATTCTACGAGCAGTACTTC CASSTGSQGFYEQYF
TRBJ2-5 many TRBD2 14 TRBV5-1 TGCGCCAGCAGCATACTAGCGGGAAGCGAGACCCAGTACTTC CASSILAGSETQYF
TRBJ2-7 few NA 16 TRBV4-2 TGTGCCAGCAGCCAAGATGGCGCCCTCGATATGGACGAGCAGTACTTC CASSQDGALDMDEQYF
TRBJ1-5 NA NA 14 TRBV10-3 TGTGCCATCAGTGGCCAATGGAGCAATCAGCCCCAGCATTTT CAISGQWSNQPQHF
TRBJ1-2 NA TRBD1 15 TRBV14 TGTGCCAGCAGCCGAATACAGGGGACCAACTATGGCTACACCTTC CASSRIQGTNYGYTF